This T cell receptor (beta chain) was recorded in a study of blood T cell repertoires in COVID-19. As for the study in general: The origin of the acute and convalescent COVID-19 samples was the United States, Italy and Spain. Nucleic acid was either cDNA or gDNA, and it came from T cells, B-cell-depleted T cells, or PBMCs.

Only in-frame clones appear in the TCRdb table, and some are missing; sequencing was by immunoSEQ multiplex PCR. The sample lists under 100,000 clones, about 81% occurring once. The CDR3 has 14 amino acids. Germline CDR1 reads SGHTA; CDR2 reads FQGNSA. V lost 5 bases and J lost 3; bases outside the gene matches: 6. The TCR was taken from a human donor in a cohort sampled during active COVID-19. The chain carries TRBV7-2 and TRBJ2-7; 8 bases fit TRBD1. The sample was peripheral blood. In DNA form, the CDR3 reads TGTGCCAGCAGCACCCGACAGGGGTACTACGAGCAGTACTTC. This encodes CASSTRQGYYEQYF. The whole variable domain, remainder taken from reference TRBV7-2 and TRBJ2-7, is GAGVSQSPSNKVTEKGKDVELRCDPISGHTALYWYRQSLGQGLEFLIYFQGNSAPDKSGLPSDRFSAERTGGSVSTLTIQRTQQEDSAVYLCASSTRQGYYEQYFGPGTRLTVT.